A single sample gave rise to the 26 T cell receptor beta chains below, sequenced in a study of cytomegalovirus exposure and HLA in healthy donors. 13 Jbeta primers and 60 Vbeta primers were used for the PCR. Here immunoSEQ multiplex PCR was the method, and the copy in TCRdb shows in-frame clones only, minus some. This table lists about 72,000 clones. Sequencing was performed on PBMCs. Receptors were obtained from a man in his forties or fifties in good health and CMV-seropositive.

CDR3 DNA sequence: TGTGCCACCAGCAGAGAGAAGGGAACTAGCTACGAGCAGTACGTC. This encodes CATSREKGTSYEQYV. The chain combines TRBV15 with TRBJ2-7; D perhaps matches TRBD2 (5 bases). The germline V gene encodes CDR1 LNHNV and CDR2 YYDKDF (reference sequence). This CDR3 is 15 amino acids long. Trimming shortened V by 0 bases and J by 3 bases, and 12 bases separated the two germline ends.

A note on this clone: The sample contains more than one DNA sequence encoding this CDR3. J is TRBJ1-5 and V is TRBV30, with D perhaps TRBD1 (5 bases). This CDR3 region has 12 residues. Trimming cost V 1 base and J 9 bases, with 10 bases left between them. Looked up from germline, CDR1 is GTSNPN and CDR2 is SVGIG (reference sequence). This CDR3 reads CAWSATDRPQHF. Here the CDR3 DNA reads TGTGCCTGGAGTGCCACAGACAGGCCCCAGCATTTT.

The J gene is TRBJ1-2, the V gene TRBV5-1; D ambiguous. The CDR3 loop spans 14 amino acids. The V gene lost 0 bases and the J gene lost 8 bases, with 14 bases spanning the gap. Germline CDR1 reads SGHRS; CDR2 reads YFSETQ. CDR3 amino acids: CASSLADGGGGYTF. CDR3 DNA sequence: TGCGCCAGCAGCTTGGCCGACGGAGGAGGGGGCTACACCTTC.

The V call is TRBV18, the J call TRBJ2-4, with 10 bases identical to TRBD1. Germline V gives CDR1 KGHSH, CDR2 LQKENI. Trimming cost V 5 bases and J 0 bases; bases outside gene matches: 7. CDR3 length: 17 amino acids. The CDR3 nucleotides read TGTGCCAGCTCAGCGGGACAGGGGAATTTAGCCAAAAACATTCAGTACTTC. The encoded protein is CASSAGQGNLAKNIQYF.

The rearrangement joins TRBV19 to TRBJ2-1; 7 bases align to TRBD2. The CDR3 loop spans 16 amino acids. Unmatched junction bases numbered 16, after V lost 4 bases and J lost 10 bases. CDR1 is LNHDA and CDR2 is SQIVND in the germline V gene (reference sequence). CDR3 residues: CASSTRTNSGQNEQFF. CDR3 nucleotides: TGTGCCAGTAGTACCCGAACGAATAGCGGGCAAAACGAGCAGTTCTTC.

The V call is TRBV28, the J call TRBJ1-5; D gene unclear. The CDR3 runs to 16 residues. CDR1 and CDR2 (germline): MDHEN, SYDVKM. Between the trimmed V and J ends, which lost 3 bases and 2 bases, there was a span of 14 bases. DNA of the CDR3: TGTGCCAGCAGTTTCTCTTCTTCCTCAGGCAATCAGCCCCAGCATTTT. Translation: CASSFSSSSGNQPQHF.

The chain employs TRBV7-9 and TRBJ1-1, with 9 bases identical to TRBD1. This CDR3 spans 15 amino acids. Germline CDR1 is SEHNR and CDR2 is FQNEAQ (reference sequence). Trimming at V came to 3 bases and at J to 0 bases, leaving 2 bases not matched to a gene. CDR3 nucleotides: TGTGCCAGCAGCTTGACAGGGGGAATGAACACTGAAGCTTTCTTT. Translated: CASSLTGGMNTEAFF. Looking up the rest from reference TRBV7-9 and TRBJ1-1 gives the full variable domain: DTGVSQNPRHKITKRGQNVTFRCDPISEHNRLYWYRQTLGQGPEFLTYFQNEAQLEKSRLLSDRFSAERPKGSFSTLEIQRTEQGDSAMYLCASSLTGGMNTEAFFGQGTRLTVV.

The chain employs TRBV5-1 and TRBJ1-3; TRBD1 aligns across 10 bases. There are 16 residues in the CDR3. The J segment lost 2 bases and the V segment lost 3 bases, leaving 5 bases of the junction unmatched. Germline lookup yields CDR1 SGHRS and CDR2 YFSETQ. The CDR3 bases are TGCGCCAGCAGCTCAACCGGGACAGGGGCTGGAAACACCATATATTTT. Translation: CASSSTGTGAGNTIYF.

The chain joins TRBV11-3 to TRBJ1-1; perhaps TRBD1 as D (5 bases). The V gene's germline CDR1 is SGHNT and CDR2 YENEEA. The CDR3 runs 14 residues. V dropped 2 bases and J dropped 1 base, with 8 bases sitting between them. CDR3 DNA sequence: TGTGCCAGCAGCTTAAGCGGGGGGAACACTGAAGCTTTCTTT. Protein sequence: CASSLSGGNTEAFF.

Turning to this clone: The same CDR3 arises from other DNA sequences in this sample as well. The chain has TRBV6-4 and TRBJ2-3, with TRBD1 identical over 10 bases. The CDR3 contains 15 residues. V lost 2 bases to trimming and J lost 2 bases; unmatched junction nucleotides: 1. Germline V gene data show CDR1 as MRHNA and CDR2 as SNTAGT. The CDR3 loop is CASSDGTGDTDTQYF. CDR3 DNA sequence: TGTGCCAGCAGTGACGGGACAGGGGACACAGATACGCAGTATTTT.

CDR3 sequence (DNA): TGTGCCAGCAGCCCCCGGGGGAGGGGAGAAGAGAGGACCACTGAAGCTTTCTTT. Protein: CASSPRGRGEERTTEAFF. V and J are TRBV5-4 and TRBJ1-1, with D perhaps matching TRBD1 (5 bases). V was trimmed by 4 bases and J by 4 bases, leaving 26 bases between them. CDR3 length equals 18 residues. In germline, CDR1 is SGHNT, CDR2 YYREEE (reference sequence).

The gene calls are TRBV5-1 and TRBJ1-5; D gene unclear. Trimming stripped 2 bases from V and 5 bases from J, with 8 bases between. The CDR3 extends over 13 amino acids. Germline V gene lookup returns CDR1 SGHRS and CDR2 YFSETQ. The CDR3: CASSFTPDQPQHF. The CDR3 coding sequence is TGCGCCAGCAGCTTTACACCAGATCAGCCCCAGCATTTT.

This chain links TRBV5-1 with TRBJ2-1; the match to TRBD2 covers 13 bases. Germline CDR1 SGHRS, CDR2 YFSETQ. This CDR3 is built from 16 residues. V was pared by 3 bases and J by 10 bases, with 10 bases of the junction left unmatched. Here the CDR3 DNA reads TGCGCCAGCAGCTCCCTACTAGCGGGGGGGCCGGGGGAGCAGTTCTTC. Translated, it gives CASSSLLAGGPGEQFF.

The chain is built from TRBV6-1 and TRBJ2-3; D is unresolved. CDR1 and CDR2 from the germline V gene are MNHNS and SASEGT. The CDR3 runs 14 residues. V was clipped by 8 bases and J by 2 bases, with 14 bases between them. CDR3 DNA: TGTGCCAGCCGCCTGGGCAGCCACACAGATACGCAGTATTTT. Encoded protein: CASRLGSHTDTQYF.

The chain links TRBV7-8 to TRBJ1-2, with a possible D match to TRBD1 (6 bases). With 2 bases removed from V and 4 bases from J, the gap between germline ends came to 14 bases. Germline lookup yields CDR1 SGHVS and CDR2 FQNEAQ. The CDR3 loop spans 15 amino acids. The DNA of the CDR3 is TGTGCCAGCAGCTTAAGGACAGCCGTTCGCTATGGCTACACCTTC. Translation: CASSLRTAVRYGYTF.

The chain is built from TRBV18 and TRBJ1-5; D is possibly TRBD1 (6 bases). Per the germline V gene, CDR1 is KGHSH and CDR2 is LQKENI. CDR3 size: 16 residues. V lost 3 bases, J lost 6 bases, and 18 bases lay in between. The CDR3 loop is CASSPMKTGQGQPQHF. CDR3 DNA: TGTGCCAGCTCACCCATGAAGACAGGCCAGGGTCAGCCCCAGCATTTT.

This chain connects TRBV11-2 to TRBJ1-1, with D uncertain. Germline V gene sequence: CDR1 SGHAT, CDR2 FQNNGV. Between the trimmed V and J ends, which lost 3 bases and 4 bases, there was a span of 9 bases. The CDR3 spans 13 residues. CDR3 bases: TGTGCCAGCAGCTTGGAGCGCGGCACTGAAGCTTTCTTT. It specifies CASSLERGTEAFF. Filled out from reference TRBV11-2 and TRBJ1-1, the complete variable domain reads EAGVAQSPRYKIIEKRQSVAFWCNPISGHATLYWYQQILGQGPKLLIQFQNNGVVDDSQLPKDRFSAERLKGVDSTLKIQPAKLEDSAVYLCASSLERGTEAFFGQGTRLTVV.

The rearrangement uses TRBV18 and TRBJ1-2, with D unresolved. The CDR3 has 15 amino acids. Trimming left V 0 bases short and J 5 bases short, with 13 bases between. Per the germline V gene, CDR1 is KGHSH and CDR2 is LQKENI. In DNA, the CDR3 is TGTGCCAGCTCACCACCGGCGGCATCGGTTTATGGCTACACCTTC. It yields the protein CASSPPAASVYGYTF.

This chain connects TRBV7-9 to TRBJ2-1; 10 bases match TRBD1. CDR1 and CDR2 from the germline V gene are SEHNR and FQNEAQ (reference sequence). This CDR3 comprises 15 residues. The V segment lost 4 bases and the J segment 7 bases; nucleotides outside the gene matches: 7. CDR3 sequence reads: CASSSGDRGWNEQFF. The CDR3 coding sequence is TGTGCCAGCAGCTCAGGGGACAGGGGTTGGAATGAGCAGTTCTTC.

The V and J genes are TRBV6-6 and TRBJ1-5, with a tentative D call TRBD1 (6 bases). Germline V gene sequence: CDR1 MNHNY, CDR2 SVGAGI (reference sequence). This CDR3 is built from 14 residues. V lost 5 bases and J lost 4, with 12 bases in between. DNA for the CDR3: TGTGCCAGCAGTCCCCGGGACATTAATCAGCCCCAGCATTTT. Residues: CASSPRDINQPQHF.

V usage is TRBV6-6 and J usage is TRBJ2-1; 8 nucleotides match TRBD2. Trimming at V came to 5 bases and at J to 9 bases, leaving 12 bases not matched to a gene. Germline V gives CDR1 MNHNY, CDR2 SVGAGI (reference sequence). The CDR3 is 15 residues long. The CDR3 region has the DNA TGTGCCAGCAGTGCAAGGAGCGGGGGATTCGCTGAGCAGTTCTTC. Translation gives CASSARSGGFAEQFF.

The genes are TRBV29-1 and TRBJ1-2; 9 bases map to TRBD1. From germline, CDR1 is SQVTM and CDR2 ANQGSEA. Trimming cost V 0 bases and J 8 bases; bases outside gene matches: 13. There are 16 residues in the CDR3. The CDR3 here is CSVEDRDREGIKGYTF. The CDR3 DNA reads as TGCAGCGTTGAAGATAGGGACAGGGAGGGTATAAAAGGCTACACCTTC.

This sequence joins TRBV4-1 and TRBJ2-5, with 8 bases matching TRBD2. With 0 bases clipped from V and 5 bases from J, the junction kept 14 bases outside the gene matches. Germline V lookup: CDR1 MGHRA, CDR2 YSYEKL. This CDR3 region has 18 residues. CDR3 coding DNA: TGCGCCAGCAGCCAAGAGGAGGGCAGCGGGGGAAGAGGGGAGACCCAGTACTTC. It translates to CASSQEEGSGGRGETQYF.

The gene calls are TRBV29-1 and TRBJ1-2, with 9 bases identical to TRBD1. J was trimmed by 2 bases and V by 3 bases; bases with no gene match: 1. This CDR3 is built from 13 residues. CDR1 and CDR2 from the germline V gene are SQVTM and ANQGSEA. CDR3 nucleotide sequence: TGCAGCGTTGAGACAGGGGGGAACTATGGCTACACCTTC. It codes for CSVETGGNYGYTF.

The chain is built from TRBV30 and TRBJ2-5, with D perhaps TRBD2 (5 bases). Deletions cut 3 bases from V and 5 bases from J, with 13 bases between. CDR3 length: 13 residues. Germline V gene data show CDR1 as GTSNPN and CDR2 as SVGIG (reference sequence). For the CDR3, the DNA is TGTGCCTGGAGCGGGGTGGGGTGGGAGACCCAGTACTTC. Protein product: CAWSGVGWETQYF.

The rearrangement links TRBV7-2 to TRBJ2-1, with 12 bases identical to TRBD2. Germline lookup yields CDR1 SGHTA and CDR2 FQGNSA. The CDR3 consists of 15 residues. The V and J ends lost 1 base and 8 bases, in that order; junction bases with no gene match: 3. CDR3 residues: CASSLGLAGVDEQFF. CDR3 in DNA: TGTGCCAGCAGCTTAGGACTAGCGGGGGTCGATGAGCAGTTCTTC.